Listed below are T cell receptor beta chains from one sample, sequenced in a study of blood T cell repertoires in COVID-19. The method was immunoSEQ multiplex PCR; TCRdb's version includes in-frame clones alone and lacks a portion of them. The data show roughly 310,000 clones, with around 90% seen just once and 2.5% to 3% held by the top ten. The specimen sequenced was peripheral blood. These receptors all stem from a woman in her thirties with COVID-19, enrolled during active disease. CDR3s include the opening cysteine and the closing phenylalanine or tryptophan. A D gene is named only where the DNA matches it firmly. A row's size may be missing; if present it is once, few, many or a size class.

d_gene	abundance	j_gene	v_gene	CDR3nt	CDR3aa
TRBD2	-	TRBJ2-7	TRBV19	TGTGCCAGTAGTAACCGTGAGACTAGCGTTAAGGAGCAGTACTTC	CASSNRETSVKEQYF
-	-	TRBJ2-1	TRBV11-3	TGTGCCAGCAGCCCTTCCTTGGGCGTTTACTCCTACAATGAGCAGTTCTTC	CASSPSLGVYSYNEQFF
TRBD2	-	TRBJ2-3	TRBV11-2	TGTGCCAGCAGCCTATTACTAGCGGTGGGCACAGATACGCAGTATTTT	CASSLLLAVGTDTQYF
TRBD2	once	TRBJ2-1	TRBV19	TGTGCCAGTAGTAAAGGGAGCCGTATAGCGGGAGGAGAGAGCAATGAGCAGTTCTTC	CASSKGSRIAGGESNEQFF
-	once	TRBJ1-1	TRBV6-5	TGTGCCAGCACTCGTTGGGGGGGGAACACTGAAGCTTTCTTT	CASTRWGGNTEAFF
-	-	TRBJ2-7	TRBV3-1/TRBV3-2	TGTGCCAGCAGCCAAGACAGGTCGTCGTACGAGCAGTACTTC	CASSQDRSSYEQYF
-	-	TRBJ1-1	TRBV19	TGTGCCAGTAGTATAGACAGATTGAACACTGAAGCTTTCTTT	CASSIDRLNTEAFF
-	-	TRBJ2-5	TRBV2	TGTGCCAGCAGGAGGGAAAGCGAATCAGCGGAGACCCAGTACTTC	CASRRESESAETQYF
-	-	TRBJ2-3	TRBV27	TGTGCCAGCAGTCTGAGAAGTAGGGGAGATACGCAGTATTTT	CASSLRSRGDTQYF
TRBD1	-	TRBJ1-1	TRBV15	TGTGCCACCAGCATACACGACAGGGCAGTTTTTTCTGAAGCTTTCTTT	CATSIHDRAVFSEAFF
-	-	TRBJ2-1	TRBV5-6	TGTGCCAGCAGCTCCCAGACTAGTGGGGCGTACAATGAGCAGTTCTTC	CASSSQTSGAYNEQFF
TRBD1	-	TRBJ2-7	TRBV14	TGTGCCAGCAGCCCAGGGGGCGGAGGGCAGTACTTC	CASSPGGGGQYF
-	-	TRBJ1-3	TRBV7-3	TGTGCCAGCAGCTCAACCAGGGTTACTGGAAACACCATATATTTT	CASSSTRVTGNTIYF
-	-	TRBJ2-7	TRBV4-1	TGCGCCAGCAGCCAAGGGTCAGGGGCCTACGAGCAGTACTTC	CASSQGSGAYEQYF
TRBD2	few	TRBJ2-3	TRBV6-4	TGTGCCAGCAGTGAGGGACTAGCCACAGATACGCAGTATTTT	CASSEGLATDTQYF
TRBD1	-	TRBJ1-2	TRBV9	TGTGCCAGCAGCGGTCAGGACAGGGTTGTCTATGGCTACACCTTC	CASSGQDRVVYGYTF
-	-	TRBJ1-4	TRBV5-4	TGTGCCAGCAGCTCAACCACAGGGACGGGTGAAAAACTGTTTTTT	CASSSTTGTGEKLFF
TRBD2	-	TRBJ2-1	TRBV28	TGTGCCAGCAGTTTGAAGAGACTAGCGGGAGGTTCAAATGAGCAGTTCTTC	CASSLKRLAGGSNEQFF
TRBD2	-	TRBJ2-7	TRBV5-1	TGCGCCAGCAGGAGGACTAGCGGGGTTAAAGACGAGCAGTACTTC	CASRRTSGVKDEQYF
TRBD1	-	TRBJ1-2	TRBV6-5	TGTGCCAGCAACCTAAAGGCAGGGGGCAACTATGGCTACACCTTC	CASNLKAGGNYGYTF